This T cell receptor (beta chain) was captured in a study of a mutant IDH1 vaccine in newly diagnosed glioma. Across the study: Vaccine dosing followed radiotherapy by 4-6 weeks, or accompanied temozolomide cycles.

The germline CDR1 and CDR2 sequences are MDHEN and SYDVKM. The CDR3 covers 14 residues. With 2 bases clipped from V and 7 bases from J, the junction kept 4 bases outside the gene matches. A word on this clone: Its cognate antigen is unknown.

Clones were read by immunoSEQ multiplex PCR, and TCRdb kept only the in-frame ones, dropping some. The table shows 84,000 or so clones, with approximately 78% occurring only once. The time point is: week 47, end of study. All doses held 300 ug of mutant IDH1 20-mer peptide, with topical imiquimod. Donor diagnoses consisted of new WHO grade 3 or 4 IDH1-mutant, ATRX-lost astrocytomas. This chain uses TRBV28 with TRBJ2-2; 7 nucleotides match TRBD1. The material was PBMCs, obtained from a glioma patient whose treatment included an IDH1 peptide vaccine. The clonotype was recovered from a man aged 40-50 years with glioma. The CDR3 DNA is TGTGCCAGCAGTTTAAGTGGGACAGACGGGGAGCTGTTTTTT. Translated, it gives CASSLSGTDGELFF.